The following is a T cell receptor beta chain sequence with its context. Treatment in this sample: oral pan-JAK inhibitor, 5-10 mg twice daily. Lesional scalp punch biopsies and peripheral blood were collected from alopecia areata patients. This record comes from a study of CD8+ T cells in alopecia areata. Study as a whole: Percent of scalp involved defined treated patients' severity scores.

The germline CDR1 and CDR2 sequences are LNHDA and SQIVND (reference sequence). V was shortened by 1 base and J by 4 bases, with 5 bases between the two germline ends. The CDR3 runs to 13 residues. Extracted from the samples, RNA was reverse transcribed into cDNA to serve as the sequencing template. This table comes from immunoSEQ multiplex PCR, and its TCRdb copy is limited to in-frame clones, with some not included. Of 90,000 or so clones listed, roughly 45% are singletons. The source material was CD8+ T cells sorted from blood, sampled at week 24, from a patient treated with tofacitinib. This chain joins TRBV19 and TRBJ2-1; D remains unclear. This clonotype was sampled from a human donor with alopecia areata. The CDR3 bases are TGTGCCAGTAGTATAGCCGGTTACAATGAGCAGTTCTTC. Its translation is CASSIAGYNEQFF.